A selection of T cell receptor beta chains follows, all from one sample in a study of blood T cell repertoires in COVID-19. Profiling relied on immunoSEQ multiplex PCR, and the TCRdb table lists in-frame clones only, not all of them. The sample shows about 130,000 clones, 81% of them seen only once. Sequencing used peripheral blood. The origin of the receptors is a man aged 30 to 45 with COVID-19, enrolled during active disease. Both conserved end residues are trimmed from each CDR3. Each record gives: clone size, D gene, V gene, CDR3 protein. D genes are given only for firm matches. Not every row has a clone size; where given, it reads once, few, many or a size class.

abundance: few
d_gene: TRBD2
v_gene: TRBV6-2/TRBV6-3
CDR3aa: ASSYQRGGRETQY

abundance: -
d_gene: TRBD1
v_gene: TRBV18
CDR3aa: ASSPGTGHEKLF

abundance: -
d_gene: -
v_gene: TRBV28
CDR3aa: ASSFEIGREAVGYT

abundance: -
d_gene: -
v_gene: TRBV5-1
CDR3aa: ASSLYAGETEAF

abundance: -
d_gene: -
v_gene: TRBV2
CDR3aa: ASSSPPGISYEQY

abundance: -
d_gene: TRBD2
v_gene: TRBV9
CDR3aa: ASSVGLAGFTDTQY

abundance: -
d_gene: -
v_gene: TRBV4-1
CDR3aa: ASSQSPLNTEAF

abundance: once
d_gene: TRBD2
v_gene: TRBV4-1
CDR3aa: ASSPGGLASSYNEQF

abundance: -
d_gene: TRBD2
v_gene: TRBV2
CDR3aa: ASSDGVVLAQETQY

abundance: -
d_gene: -
v_gene: TRBV30
CDR3aa: AWSRTVEAF

abundance: -
d_gene: -
v_gene: TRBV28
CDR3aa: ASSLVRLGTNYGYT

abundance: -
d_gene: -
v_gene: TRBV6-6
CDR3aa: ASSTSSYEQY

abundance: -
d_gene: -
v_gene: TRBV30
CDR3aa: AWSGGRDGCT

abundance: -
d_gene: TRBD1
v_gene: TRBV7-2
CDR3aa: ASSWGQGRSYEQY

abundance: -
d_gene: TRBD1
v_gene: TRBV10-3
CDR3aa: AIGQGAADTQY

abundance: -
d_gene: TRBD1
v_gene: TRBV5-5
CDR3aa: ASREGAGLYGYT

abundance: -
d_gene: -
v_gene: TRBV27
CDR3aa: ASSTFRGGERETQY

abundance: -
d_gene: -
v_gene: TRBV6-5
CDR3aa: ASSRPGHSYEQY

abundance: -
d_gene: TRBD1
v_gene: TRBV5-1
CDR3aa: ASSPGDRPEKLF

abundance: -
d_gene: TRBD2
v_gene: TRBV27
CDR3aa: ASSPYSGSSYEQY

abundance: few
d_gene: TRBD1
v_gene: TRBV7-9
CDR3aa: ASSPLEGQGAYEQY

abundance: -
d_gene: TRBD1
v_gene: TRBV18
CDR3aa: ASSLGTDSNQPQH

abundance: -
d_gene: TRBD1
v_gene: TRBV5-1
CDR3aa: ASSLDTGAGANVLT

abundance: -
d_gene: TRBD1
v_gene: TRBV6-5
CDR3aa: ASSYGQGLGELF

abundance: -
d_gene: TRBD1
v_gene: TRBV29-1
CDR3aa: SVEGWHRGVEKLF

abundance: -
d_gene: -
v_gene: TRBV28
CDR3aa: ASSPREFSHSYEQY

abundance: -
d_gene: TRBD1
v_gene: TRBV6-5
CDR3aa: ASSSTGVYNSPLH

abundance: -
d_gene: -
v_gene: TRBV5-5
CDR3aa: ASSLAGVSGNTIY

abundance: -
d_gene: TRBD1
v_gene: TRBV11-2
CDR3aa: ASSSRQGAWSEQY

abundance: -
d_gene: TRBD2
v_gene: TRBV4-2
CDR3aa: ASSSQTSGGADIQY

abundance: -
d_gene: TRBD2
v_gene: TRBV9
CDR3aa: ASSVMGLAGATNTGELF

abundance: -
d_gene: TRBD1
v_gene: TRBV2
CDR3aa: ASSRDRAKPDTQY

abundance: few
d_gene: TRBD1
v_gene: TRBV7-2
CDR3aa: ASSLLSGTGPPDTQY

abundance: once
d_gene: TRBD2
v_gene: TRBV5-1
CDR3aa: ASSLAPERGPYNEQF

abundance: once
d_gene: -
v_gene: TRBV6-4
CDR3aa: ASSEDSSSYNEQF

abundance: -
d_gene: -
v_gene: TRBV18
CDR3aa: ASSPPGGVGEKLF

abundance: -
d_gene: TRBD2
v_gene: TRBV3-1/TRBV3-2
CDR3aa: ASSQVGGRAYNEQF